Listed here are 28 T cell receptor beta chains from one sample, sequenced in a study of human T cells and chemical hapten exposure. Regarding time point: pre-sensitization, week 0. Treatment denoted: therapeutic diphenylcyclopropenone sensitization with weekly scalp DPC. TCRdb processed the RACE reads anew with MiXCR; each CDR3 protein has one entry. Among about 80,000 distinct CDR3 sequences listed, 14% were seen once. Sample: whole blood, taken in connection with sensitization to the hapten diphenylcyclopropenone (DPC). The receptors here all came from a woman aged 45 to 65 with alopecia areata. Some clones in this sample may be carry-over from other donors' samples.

The DNA for the CDR3 is TGTGCCAGCAGTTACTCGGCAGGGTCTAGCACAGATACGCAGTATTTT. This gives the protein CASSYSAGSSTDTQYF. The V gene is TRBV6-5, the J gene TRBJ2-3; the D gene is possibly TRBD1 (5 bases). Trimming pared 0 bases from V and 0 bases from J, leaving 10 bases between. The CDR3 is 16 amino acids. CDR1 MNHEY and CDR2 SVGAGI come from the germline V gene.

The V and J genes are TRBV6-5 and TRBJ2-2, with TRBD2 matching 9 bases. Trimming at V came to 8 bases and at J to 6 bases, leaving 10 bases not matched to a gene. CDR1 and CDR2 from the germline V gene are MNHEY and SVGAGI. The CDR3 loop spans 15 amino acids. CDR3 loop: CASERREGRAGELFF. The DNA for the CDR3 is TGTGCCAGCGAAAGGCGGGAGGGCAGGGCCGGGGAGCTGTTTTTT.

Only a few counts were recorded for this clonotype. The DNA for the CDR3 is TGCAGCGTGGGGGAGGACAGAGAGCAGTTCTTC. Translated, it gives CSVGEDREQFF. The chain combines TRBV29-1 with TRBJ2-1, with D possibly being TRBD1 or TRBD2 (6 bases each). The CDR3 sequence is 11 residues long. Germline values: CDR1 SQVTM, CDR2 ANQGSEA. V lost 6 bases to trimming and J lost 10 bases, with 13 bases between them.

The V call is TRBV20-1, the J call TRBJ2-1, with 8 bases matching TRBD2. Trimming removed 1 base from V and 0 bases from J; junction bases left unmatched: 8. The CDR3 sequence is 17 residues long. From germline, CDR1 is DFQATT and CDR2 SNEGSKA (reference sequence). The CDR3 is CSARGRGSGSSYNEQFF. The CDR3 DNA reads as TGCAGTGCTAGAGGAAGGGGAAGCGGGAGCTCCTACAATGAGCAGTTCTTC.

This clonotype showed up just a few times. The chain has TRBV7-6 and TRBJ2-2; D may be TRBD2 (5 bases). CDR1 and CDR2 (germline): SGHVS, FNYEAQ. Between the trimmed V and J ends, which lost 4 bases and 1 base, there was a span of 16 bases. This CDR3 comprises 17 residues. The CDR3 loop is CASSYILKGRNTGELFF. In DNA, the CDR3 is TGTGCCAGCAGCTACATATTGAAAGGGAGGAACACCGGGGAGCTGTTTTTT.

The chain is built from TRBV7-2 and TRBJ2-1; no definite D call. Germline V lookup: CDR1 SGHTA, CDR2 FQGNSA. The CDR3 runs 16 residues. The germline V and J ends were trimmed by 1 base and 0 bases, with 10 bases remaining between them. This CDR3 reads CASSLETGRSYNEQFF. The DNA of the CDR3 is TGTGCCAGCAGCTTAGAGACGGGCCGCTCCTACAATGAGCAGTTCTTC.

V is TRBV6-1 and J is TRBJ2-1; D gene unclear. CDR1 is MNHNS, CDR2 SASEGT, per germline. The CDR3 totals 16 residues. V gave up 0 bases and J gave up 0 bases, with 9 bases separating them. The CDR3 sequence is CASSEAYMSSYNEQFF. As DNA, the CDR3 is TGTGCCAGCAGTGAAGCCTATATGAGCTCCTACAATGAGCAGTTCTTC.

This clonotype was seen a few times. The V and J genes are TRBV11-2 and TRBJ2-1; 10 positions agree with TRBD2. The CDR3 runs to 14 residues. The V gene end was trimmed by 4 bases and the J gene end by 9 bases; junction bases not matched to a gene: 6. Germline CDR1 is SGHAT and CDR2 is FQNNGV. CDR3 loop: CASSSSGRATEQFF. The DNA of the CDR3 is TGTGCCAGCAGCTCGAGCGGGAGGGCCACTGAGCAGTTCTTC.

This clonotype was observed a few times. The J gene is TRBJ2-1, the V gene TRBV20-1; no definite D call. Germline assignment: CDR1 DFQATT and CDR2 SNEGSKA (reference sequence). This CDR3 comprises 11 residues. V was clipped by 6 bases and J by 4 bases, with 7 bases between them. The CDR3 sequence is CSAKFYNEQFF. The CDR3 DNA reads TGCAGTGCCAAGTTTTACAATGAGCAGTTCTTC.

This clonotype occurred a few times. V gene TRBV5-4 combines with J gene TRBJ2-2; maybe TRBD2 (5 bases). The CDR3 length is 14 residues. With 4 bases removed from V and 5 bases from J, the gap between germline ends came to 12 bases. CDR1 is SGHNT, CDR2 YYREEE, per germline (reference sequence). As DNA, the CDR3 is TGTGCCAGCAGCGGCGGACTTAAAACCGGGGAGCTGTTTTTT. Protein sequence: CASSGGLKTGELFF.

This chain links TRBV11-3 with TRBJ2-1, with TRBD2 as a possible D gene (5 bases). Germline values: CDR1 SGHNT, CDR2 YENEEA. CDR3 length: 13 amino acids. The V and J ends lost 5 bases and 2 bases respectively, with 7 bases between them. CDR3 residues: CASSTGTYNEQFF. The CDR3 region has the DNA TGTGCCAGCAGCACCGGGACCTACAATGAGCAGTTCTTC.

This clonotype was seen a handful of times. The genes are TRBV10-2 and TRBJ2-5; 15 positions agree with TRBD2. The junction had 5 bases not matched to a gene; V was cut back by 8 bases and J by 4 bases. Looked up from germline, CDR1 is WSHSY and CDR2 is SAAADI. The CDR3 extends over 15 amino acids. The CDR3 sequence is CASLGLAGGRETQYF. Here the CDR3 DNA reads TGCGCCAGCTTGGGACTAGCGGGAGGTCGAGAGACCCAGTACTTC.

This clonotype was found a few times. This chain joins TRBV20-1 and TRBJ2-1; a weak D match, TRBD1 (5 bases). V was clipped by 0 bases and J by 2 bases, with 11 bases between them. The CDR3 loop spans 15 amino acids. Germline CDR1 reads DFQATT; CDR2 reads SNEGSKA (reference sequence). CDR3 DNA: TGCAGTGCTAGAGAAGGGGTAGAGACCTACAATGAGCAGTTCTTC. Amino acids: CSAREGVETYNEQFF.

CDR3 nucleotide sequence: TGTGCCAGCAGGCTTAGGACAGCTCACAATGAGCAGTTCTTC. The encoded protein is CASRLRTAHNEQFF. The genes are TRBV6-5 and TRBJ2-1; a weak D match, TRBD1 (6 bases). The CDR3 contains 14 residues. Between the trimmed V and J ends, which lost 6 bases and 5 bases, there was a span of 14 bases. The germline CDR1 and CDR2 sequences are MNHEY and SVGAGI.

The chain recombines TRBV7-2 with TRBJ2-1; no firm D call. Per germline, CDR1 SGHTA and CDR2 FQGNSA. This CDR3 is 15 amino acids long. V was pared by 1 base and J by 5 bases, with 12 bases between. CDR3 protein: CASSLDSVYNNEQFF. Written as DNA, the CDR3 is TGTGCCAGCAGCTTAGATAGTGTCTATAACAATGAGCAGTTCTTC.

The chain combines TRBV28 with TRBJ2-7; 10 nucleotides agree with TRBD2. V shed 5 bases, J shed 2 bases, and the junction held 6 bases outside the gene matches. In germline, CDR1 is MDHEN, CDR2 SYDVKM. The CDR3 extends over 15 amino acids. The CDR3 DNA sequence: TGTGCCAGCAGTCCTGGGACTAGCGAGACCTACGAGCAGTACTTC. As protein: CASSPGTSETYEQYF. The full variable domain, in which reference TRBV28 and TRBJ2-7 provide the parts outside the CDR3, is DVKVTQSSRYLVKRTGEKVFLECVQDMDHENMFWYRQDPGLGLRLIYFSYDVKMKEKGDIPEGYSVSREKKERFSLILESASTNQTSMYLCASSPGTSETYEQYFGPGTRLTVT.

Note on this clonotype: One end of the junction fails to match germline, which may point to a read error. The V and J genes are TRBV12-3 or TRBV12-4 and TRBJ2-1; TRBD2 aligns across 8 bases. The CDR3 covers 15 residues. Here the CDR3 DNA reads TGTGCCAGCAGTTTACGGGAGGGCCGCTACAGTGAGCAGTTCTTC. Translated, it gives CASSLREGRYSEQFF.

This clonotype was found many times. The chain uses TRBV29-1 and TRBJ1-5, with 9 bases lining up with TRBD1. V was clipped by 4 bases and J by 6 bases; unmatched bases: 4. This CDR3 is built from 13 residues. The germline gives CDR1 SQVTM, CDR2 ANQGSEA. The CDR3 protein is CSVGTGGGQPQHF. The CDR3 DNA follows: TGCAGCGTTGGTACAGGGGGCGGTCAGCCCCAGCATTTT.

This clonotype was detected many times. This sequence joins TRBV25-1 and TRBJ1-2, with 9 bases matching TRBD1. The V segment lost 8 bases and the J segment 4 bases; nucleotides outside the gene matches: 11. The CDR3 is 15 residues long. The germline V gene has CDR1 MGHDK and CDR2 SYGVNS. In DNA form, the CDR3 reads TGTGCCAGCTGGACAGGGGCGGACACACCCTATGGCTACACCTTC. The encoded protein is CASWTGADTPYGYTF.

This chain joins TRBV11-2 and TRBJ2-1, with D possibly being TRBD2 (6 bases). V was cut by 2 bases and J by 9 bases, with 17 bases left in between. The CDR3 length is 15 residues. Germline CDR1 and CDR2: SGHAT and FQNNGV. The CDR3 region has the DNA TGTGCCAGCAGCTTATTAGCGGTCGAAGCGGGTGAGCAGTTCTTC. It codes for CASSLLAVEAGEQFF.

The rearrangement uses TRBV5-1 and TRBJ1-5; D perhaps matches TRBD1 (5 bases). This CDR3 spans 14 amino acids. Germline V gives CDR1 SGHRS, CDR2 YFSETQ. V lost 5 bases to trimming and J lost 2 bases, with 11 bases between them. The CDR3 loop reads CASSPLGGNQPQHF. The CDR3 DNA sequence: TGCGCCAGCAGTCCCCTGGGGGGCAATCAGCCCCAGCATTTT.

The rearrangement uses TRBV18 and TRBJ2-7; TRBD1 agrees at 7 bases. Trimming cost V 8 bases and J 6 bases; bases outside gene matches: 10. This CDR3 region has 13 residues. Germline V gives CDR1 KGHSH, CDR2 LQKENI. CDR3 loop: CASTIGTEREQYF. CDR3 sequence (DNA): TGTGCCAGCACTATCGGGACAGAGCGCGAGCAGTACTTC.

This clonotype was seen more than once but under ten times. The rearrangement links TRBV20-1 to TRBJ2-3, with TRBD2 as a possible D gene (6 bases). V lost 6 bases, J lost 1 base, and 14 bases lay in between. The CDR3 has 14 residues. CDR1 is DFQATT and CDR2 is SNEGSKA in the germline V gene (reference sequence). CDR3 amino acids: CSAPVASGTDTQYF. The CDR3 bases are TGCAGTGCCCCAGTAGCTAGCGGCACAGATACGCAGTATTTT.

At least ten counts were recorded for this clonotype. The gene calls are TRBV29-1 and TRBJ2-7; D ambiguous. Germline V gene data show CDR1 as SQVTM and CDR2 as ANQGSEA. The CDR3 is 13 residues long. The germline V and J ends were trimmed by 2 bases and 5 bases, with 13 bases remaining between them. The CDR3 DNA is TGCAGCGTTGAAATAGGGATTGGAGACGAGCAGTACTTC. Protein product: CSVEIGIGDEQYF.

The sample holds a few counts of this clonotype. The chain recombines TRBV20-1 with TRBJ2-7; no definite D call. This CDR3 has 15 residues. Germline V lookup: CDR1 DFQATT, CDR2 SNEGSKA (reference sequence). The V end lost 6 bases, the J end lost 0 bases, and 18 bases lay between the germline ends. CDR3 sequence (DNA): TGCAGTGCCTCCAGCGCAGAGTTTGACTCCTACGAGCAGTACTTC. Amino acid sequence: CSASSAEFDSYEQYF.

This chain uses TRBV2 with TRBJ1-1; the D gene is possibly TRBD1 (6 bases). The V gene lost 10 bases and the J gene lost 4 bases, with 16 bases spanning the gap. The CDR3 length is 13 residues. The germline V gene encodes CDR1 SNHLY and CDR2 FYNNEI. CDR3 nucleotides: TGTGCCACCTTAAAACAGGGAATCACTGAAGCTTTCTTT. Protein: CATLKQGITEAFF.

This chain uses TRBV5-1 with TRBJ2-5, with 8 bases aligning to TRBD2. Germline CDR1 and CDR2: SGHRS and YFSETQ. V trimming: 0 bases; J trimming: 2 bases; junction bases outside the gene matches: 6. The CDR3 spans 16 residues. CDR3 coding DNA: TGCGCCAGCAGCTTGGGCGCACTAGCGGTGCAAGAGACCCAGTACTTC. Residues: CASSLGALAVQETQYF.

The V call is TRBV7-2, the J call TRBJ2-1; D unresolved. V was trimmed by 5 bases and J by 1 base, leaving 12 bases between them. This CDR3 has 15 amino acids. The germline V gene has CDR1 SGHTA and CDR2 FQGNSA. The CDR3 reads CASSPLTASYNEQFF. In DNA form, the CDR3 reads TGTGCCAGCAGCCCATTAACGGCTTCCTACAATGAGCAGTTCTTC.